This T cell receptor (beta chain) emerged from a study of spatial heterogeneity in lung cancer. Study information: The study consistently detected more beta-chain than alpha-chain sequences. Study results and caveats: Ubiquitous expanded tumor TCRs showed up in blood more at resection than follow-up.

Time point noted: blood at routine non-recurrence follow-up after resection. A note on this clonotype: Antigen: not known.

Every TCR cDNA molecule bore a unique molecular identifier. Using its own MiXCR run on the 5' RACE reads, TCRdb lists one record per CDR3 protein. The sample includes fewer than 150,000 distinct CDR3 sequences, 10% to 11% of them seen just once. The CDR3 has 12 residues. V lost 3 bases, J lost 4 bases, and 6 bases lay in between. CDR1 SEHNR and CDR2 FQNEAQ come from the germline V gene (reference sequence). V and J are TRBV7-9 and TRBJ2-5; D gene unclear. The source material was PBMCs, sampled at follow-up. The TCR sequence derives from a female donor with early-stage non-small cell lung cancer. CDR3 sequence (DNA): TGTGCCAGCAGCTTTGAGTTAGAGACCCAGTACTTC. Protein: CASSFELETQYF. The entire variable domain, with the rest obtained from reference TRBV7-9 and TRBJ2-5, is as follows: DTGVSQNPRHKITKRGQNVTFRCDPISEHNRLYWYRQTLGQGPEFLTYFQNEAQLEKSRLLSDRFSAERPKGSFSTLEIQRTEQGDSAMYLCASSFELETQYFGPGTRLLVL.